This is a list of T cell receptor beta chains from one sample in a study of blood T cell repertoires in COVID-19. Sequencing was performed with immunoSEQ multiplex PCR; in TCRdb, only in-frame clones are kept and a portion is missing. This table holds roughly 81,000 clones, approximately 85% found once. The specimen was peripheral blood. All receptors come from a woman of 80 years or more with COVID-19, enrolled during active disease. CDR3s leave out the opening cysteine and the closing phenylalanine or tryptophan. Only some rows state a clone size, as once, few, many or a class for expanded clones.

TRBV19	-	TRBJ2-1	ASSRLAGDNEQF
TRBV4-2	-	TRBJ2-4	ASSQNWRSGGRDYIQY
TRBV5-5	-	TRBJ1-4	ASSPQGITNEKLF
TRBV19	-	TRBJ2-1	ASSIRRGMRNEQF
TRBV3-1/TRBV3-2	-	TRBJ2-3	ASSLGLAGLSTDTQY
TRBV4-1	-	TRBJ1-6	ASSQDPQAGPLH
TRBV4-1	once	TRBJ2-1	ASTRASGIYNEQF
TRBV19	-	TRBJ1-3	ASGSYGKAGNTIY
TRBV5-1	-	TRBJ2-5	ASSLWGEETQY
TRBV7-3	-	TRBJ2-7	ASSLTSGTYEQY
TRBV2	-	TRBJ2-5	ASRTGTSGMKTQY
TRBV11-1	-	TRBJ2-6	ASSLDGSSGANVLT
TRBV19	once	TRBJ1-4	ASSMFRGYEKLF
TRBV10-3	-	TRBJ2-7	AIRRGASGSGYEQY
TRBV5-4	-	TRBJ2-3	ASSFTGTRKDTQY
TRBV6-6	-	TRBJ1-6	ASSYRGSFNSPLH
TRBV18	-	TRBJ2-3	ASSLRLEGTDTQY
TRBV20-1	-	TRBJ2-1	SVTPGQF
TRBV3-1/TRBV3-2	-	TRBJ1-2	ASRGGQVGHGYT
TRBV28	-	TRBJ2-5	ASSLTGNRGTQY
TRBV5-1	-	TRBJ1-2	ASSLRDRTVYGYT
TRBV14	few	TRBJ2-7	ASSRSSYEQY
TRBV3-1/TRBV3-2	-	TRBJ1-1	ASSAATEAF
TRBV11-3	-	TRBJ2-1	ASSARTGGIDEQF